The table lists the clone carrying this TCR beta chain with a few counts. Its antigen is undetermined. A single heparinised draw of roughly 100 mL on average was taken per donor. Trimming took off 6 bases at V and 3 bases at J, with 11 bases between the two ends. There are 13 residues in the CDR3. The germline gives CDR1 MNHEY, CDR2 SMNVEV (reference sequence). This sample was taken from a study of beta chain features in type 1 diabetes. Study observations and caveats: Here, the possible influence of HLA type (on TCRB rearrangement) remained unresolved.

Of the isolated RNA, all was reverse transcribed, and so the sequenced material was expressed TCRB transcripts. Only in-frame clones appear in the TCRdb table, and some are missing; sequencing was by immunoSEQ multiplex PCR. The data hold approximately 400,000 clones, with about 15% observed a single time. This clonotype was sampled from a woman aged 18-35 years in good health. Input material: naive CD4+ T cells from blood. The chain couples TRBV27 to TRBJ2-5, with D perhaps TRBD1 (6 bases). CDR3 nucleotides: TGTGCCAGCAGCAAAAACAGGGAAGAGACCCAGTACTTC. Translated, it gives CASSKNREETQYF.